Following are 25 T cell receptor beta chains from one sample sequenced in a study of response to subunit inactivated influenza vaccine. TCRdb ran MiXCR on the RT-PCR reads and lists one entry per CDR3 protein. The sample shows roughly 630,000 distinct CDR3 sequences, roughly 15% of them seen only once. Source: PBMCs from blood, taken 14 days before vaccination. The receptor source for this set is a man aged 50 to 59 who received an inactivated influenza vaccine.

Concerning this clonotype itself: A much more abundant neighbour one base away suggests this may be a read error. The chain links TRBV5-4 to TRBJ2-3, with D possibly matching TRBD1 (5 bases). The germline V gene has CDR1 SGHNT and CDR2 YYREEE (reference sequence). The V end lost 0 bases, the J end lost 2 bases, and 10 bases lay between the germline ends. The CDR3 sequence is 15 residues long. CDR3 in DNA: TGTGCCAGCAGCTTGGACAGGCGTCTCACAGATACGCAGTATTTT. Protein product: CASSLDRRLTDTQYF.

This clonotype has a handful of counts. CDR3 DNA sequence: TGTGCCAGCAGCCCATCTTTCCGGGGCCCCAGCATTTACGAGCAGTACTTC. This translates into CASSPSFRGPSIYEQYF. This rearrangement joins TRBV7-9 to TRBJ2-7; D may match TRBD1 or TRBD2 (5 bases each). Germline lookup yields CDR1 SEHNR and CDR2 FQNEAQ (reference sequence). This CDR3 contains 17 residues. V lost 5 bases to trimming and J lost 4 bases, with 24 bases between them.

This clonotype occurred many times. The DNA for the CDR3 is TGCGCCAGCAGCCGGCGACCGGGCTATGAGCAGTTCTTC. It codes for CASSRRPGYEQFF. The rearrangement joins TRBV5-1 to TRBJ2-1; D is unclear. This CDR3 comprises 13 residues. V shed 4 bases and J shed 8 bases, with 13 bases lying between them. Germline assignment: CDR1 SGHRS and CDR2 YFSETQ.

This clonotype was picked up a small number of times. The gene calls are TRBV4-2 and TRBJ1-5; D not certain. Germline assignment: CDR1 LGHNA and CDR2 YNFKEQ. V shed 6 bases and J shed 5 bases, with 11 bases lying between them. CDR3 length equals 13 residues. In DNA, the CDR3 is TGTGCCAGCAGACTGGACCCAGATCAGCCCCAGCATTTT. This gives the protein CASRLDPDQPQHF.

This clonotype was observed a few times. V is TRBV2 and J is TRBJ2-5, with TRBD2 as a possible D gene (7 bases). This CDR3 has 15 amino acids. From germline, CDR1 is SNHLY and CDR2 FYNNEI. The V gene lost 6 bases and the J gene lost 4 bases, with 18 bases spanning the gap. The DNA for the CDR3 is TGTGCCAGCAGCCAGGGGCTAGGGAGGGGAGAGACCCAGTACTTC. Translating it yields CASSQGLGRGETQYF.

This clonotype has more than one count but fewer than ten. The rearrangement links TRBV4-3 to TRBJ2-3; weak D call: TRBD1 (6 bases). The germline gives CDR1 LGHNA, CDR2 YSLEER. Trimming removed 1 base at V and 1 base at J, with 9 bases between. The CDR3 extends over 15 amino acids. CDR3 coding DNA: TGCGCCAGCAGCCAAGGGGGGCTTCGCACAGATACGCAGTATTTT. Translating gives CASSQGGLRTDTQYF.

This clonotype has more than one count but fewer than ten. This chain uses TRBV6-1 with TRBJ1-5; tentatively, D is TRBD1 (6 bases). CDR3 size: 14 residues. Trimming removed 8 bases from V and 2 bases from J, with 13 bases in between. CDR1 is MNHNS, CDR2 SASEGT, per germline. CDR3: CASHEGGGNQPQHF. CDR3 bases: TGTGCCAGCCATGAGGGGGGTGGCAATCAGCCCCAGCATTTT.

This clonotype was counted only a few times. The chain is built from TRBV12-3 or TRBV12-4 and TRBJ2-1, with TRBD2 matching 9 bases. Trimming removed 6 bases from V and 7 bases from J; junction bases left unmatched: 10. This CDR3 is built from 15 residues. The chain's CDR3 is CASRPISGSGNEQFF. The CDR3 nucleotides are TGTGCCAGCAGGCCAATTAGCGGGAGCGGTAATGAGCAGTTCTTC.

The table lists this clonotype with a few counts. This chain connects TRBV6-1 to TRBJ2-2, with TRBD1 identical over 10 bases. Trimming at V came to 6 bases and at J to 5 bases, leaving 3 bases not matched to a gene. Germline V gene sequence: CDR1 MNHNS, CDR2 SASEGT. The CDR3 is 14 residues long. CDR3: CASRGQGRTGELFF. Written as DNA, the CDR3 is TGTGCCAGCAGGGGACAGGGGCGGACCGGGGAGCTGTTTTTT.

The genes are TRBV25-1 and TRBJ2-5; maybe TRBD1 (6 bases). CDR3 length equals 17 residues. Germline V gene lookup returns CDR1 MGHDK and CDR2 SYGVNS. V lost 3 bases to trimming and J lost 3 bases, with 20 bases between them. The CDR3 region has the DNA TGTGCCAGCAGTGAGATTAGGCCAGGGGATATTAAAGAGACCCAGTACTTC. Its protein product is CASSEIRPGDIKETQYF.

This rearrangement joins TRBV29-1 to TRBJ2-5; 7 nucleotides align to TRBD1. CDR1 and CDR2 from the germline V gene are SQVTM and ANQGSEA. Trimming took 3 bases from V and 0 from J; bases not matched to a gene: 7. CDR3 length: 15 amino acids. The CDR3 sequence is CSVDLQGQYQETQYF. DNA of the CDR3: TGCAGCGTTGACCTCCAGGGACAGTACCAAGAGACCCAGTACTTC.

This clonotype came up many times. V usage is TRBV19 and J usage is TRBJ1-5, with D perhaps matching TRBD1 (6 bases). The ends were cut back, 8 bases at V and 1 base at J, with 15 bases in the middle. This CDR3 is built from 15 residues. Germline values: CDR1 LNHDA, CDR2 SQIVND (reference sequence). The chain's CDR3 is CASQHRAGSNQPQHF. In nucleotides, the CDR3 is TGTGCCAGTCAACACAGGGCTGGGAGCAATCAGCCCCAGCATTTT. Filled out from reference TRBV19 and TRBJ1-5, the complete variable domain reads DGGITQSPKYLFRKEGQNVTLSCEQNLNHDAMYWYRQDPGQGLRLIYYSQIVNDFQKGDIAEGYSVSREKKESFPLTVTSAQKNPTAFYLCASQHRAGSNQPQHFGDGTRLSIL.

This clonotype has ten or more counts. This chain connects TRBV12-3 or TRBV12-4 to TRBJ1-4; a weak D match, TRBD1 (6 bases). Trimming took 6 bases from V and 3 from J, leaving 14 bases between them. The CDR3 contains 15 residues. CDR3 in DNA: TGTGCCAGCAGCCCTACCGGGGGCCCTAATGAAAAACTGTTTTTT. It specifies CASSPTGGPNEKLFF.

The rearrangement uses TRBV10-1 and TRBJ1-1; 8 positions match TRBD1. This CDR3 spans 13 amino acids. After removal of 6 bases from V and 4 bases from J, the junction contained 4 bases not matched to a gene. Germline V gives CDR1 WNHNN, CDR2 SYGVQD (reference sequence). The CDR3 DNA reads TGCGCCAGCAGCGCAACAGGGGGCACTGAAGCTTTCTTT. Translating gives CASSATGGTEAFF.

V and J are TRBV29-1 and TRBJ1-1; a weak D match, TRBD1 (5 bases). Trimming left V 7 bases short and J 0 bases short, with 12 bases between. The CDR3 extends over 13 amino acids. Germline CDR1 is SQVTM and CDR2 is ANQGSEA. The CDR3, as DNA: TGCAGCGCGACGAGGGGTATGAACACTGAAGCTTTCTTT. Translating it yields CSATRGMNTEAFF.

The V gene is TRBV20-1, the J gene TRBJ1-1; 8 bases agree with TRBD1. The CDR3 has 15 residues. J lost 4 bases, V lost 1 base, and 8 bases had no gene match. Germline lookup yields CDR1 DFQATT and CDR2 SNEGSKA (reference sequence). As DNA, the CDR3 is TGCAGTGCTAGAGGTGCTCGACAGGGGCCCACTGAAGCTTTCTTT. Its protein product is CSARGARQGPTEAFF.

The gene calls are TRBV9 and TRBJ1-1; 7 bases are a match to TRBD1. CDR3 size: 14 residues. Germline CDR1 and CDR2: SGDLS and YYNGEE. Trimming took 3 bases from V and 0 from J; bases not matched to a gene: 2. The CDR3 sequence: CASSGTGMNTEAFF. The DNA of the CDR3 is TGTGCCAGCAGCGGGACAGGTATGAACACTGAAGCTTTCTTT. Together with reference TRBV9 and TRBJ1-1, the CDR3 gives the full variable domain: DSGVTQTPKHLITATGQRVTLRCSPRSGDLSVYWYQQSLDQGLQFLIQYYNGEERAKGNILERFSAQQFPDLHSELNLSSLELGDSALYFCASSGTGMNTEAFFGQGTRLTVV.

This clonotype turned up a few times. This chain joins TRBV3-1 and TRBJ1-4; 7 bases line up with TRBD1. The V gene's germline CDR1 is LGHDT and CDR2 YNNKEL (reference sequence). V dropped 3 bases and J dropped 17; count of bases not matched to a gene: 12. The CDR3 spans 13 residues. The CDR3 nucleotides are TGTGCCAGCAGCCAGGGGTCCGAGGGGGCCGCATTTTTT. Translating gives CASSQGSEGAAFF.

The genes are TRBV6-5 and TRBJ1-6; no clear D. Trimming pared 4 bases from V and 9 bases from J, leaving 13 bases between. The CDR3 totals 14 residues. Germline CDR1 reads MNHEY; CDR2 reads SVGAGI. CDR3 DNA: TGTGCCAGCAGTTCCACAACTGGAAGTTCACCCCTCCACTTT. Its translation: CASSSTTGSSPLHF.

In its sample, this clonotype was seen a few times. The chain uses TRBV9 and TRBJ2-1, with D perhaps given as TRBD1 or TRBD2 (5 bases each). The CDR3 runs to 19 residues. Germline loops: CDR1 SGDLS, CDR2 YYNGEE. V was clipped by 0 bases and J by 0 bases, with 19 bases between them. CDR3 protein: CASSVVAGTTSRSYNEQFF. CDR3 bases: TGTGCCAGCAGCGTAGTAGCCGGGACGACATCACGCTCCTACAATGAGCAGTTCTTC.

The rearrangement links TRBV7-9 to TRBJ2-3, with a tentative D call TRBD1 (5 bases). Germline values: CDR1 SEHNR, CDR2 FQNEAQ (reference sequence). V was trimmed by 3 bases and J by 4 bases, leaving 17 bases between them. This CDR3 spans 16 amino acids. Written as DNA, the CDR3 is TGTGCCAGCAGCTTGGGCTGGGGCGGAGAAGCAGATACGCAGTATTTT. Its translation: CASSLGWGGEADTQYF.

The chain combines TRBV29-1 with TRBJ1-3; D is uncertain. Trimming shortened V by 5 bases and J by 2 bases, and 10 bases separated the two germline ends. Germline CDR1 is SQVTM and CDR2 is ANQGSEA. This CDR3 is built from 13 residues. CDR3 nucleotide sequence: TGCAGCGTTTCCGGCAGTACTGGAAACACCATATATTTT. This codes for CSVSGSTGNTIYF.

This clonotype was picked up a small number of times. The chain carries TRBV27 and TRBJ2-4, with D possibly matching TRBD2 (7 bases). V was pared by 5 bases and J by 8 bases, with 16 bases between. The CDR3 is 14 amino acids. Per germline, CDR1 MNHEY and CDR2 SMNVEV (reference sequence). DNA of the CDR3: TGTGCCAGCAGTCCGAGGGGGGGAGAGTACATTCAGTACTTC. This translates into CASSPRGGEYIQYF.

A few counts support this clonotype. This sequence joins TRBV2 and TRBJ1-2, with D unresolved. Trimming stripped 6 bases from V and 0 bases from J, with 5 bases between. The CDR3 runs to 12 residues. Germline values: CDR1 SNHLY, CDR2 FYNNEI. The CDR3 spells CASRQANYGYTF. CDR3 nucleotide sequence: TGTGCCAGCAGGCAGGCTAACTATGGCTACACCTTC.

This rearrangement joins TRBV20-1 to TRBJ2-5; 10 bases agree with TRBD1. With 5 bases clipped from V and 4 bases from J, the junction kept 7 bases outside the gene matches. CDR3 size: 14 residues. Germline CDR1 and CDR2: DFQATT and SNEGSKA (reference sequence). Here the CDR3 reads CSAPPDRGRETQYF. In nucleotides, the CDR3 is TGCAGTGCTCCTCCTGACAGGGGGCGAGAGACCCAGTACTTC.